A single sample is the source of the 22 T cell receptor beta chains below, sequenced in a study of CD8+CD57+ T cells in acquired aplastic anemia (dated by TCRdb to 2016 to 2019). Instrument used: Illumina HiSeq 2000. Profiling of TCR beta VDJ combinations and CDR3 sequences used genomic DNA as the template. In TCRdb, the public reads were trimmed at Q25 with fastp and aligned with MiXCR, with productive beta chains retained. Every entry covers one CDR3 protein and lists the most common genes and DNA from its rows. The sample data list tens of thousands of distinct CDR3 sequences, and around 50% of these were observed just once. 2% to 3% of the sample is held by the ten biggest clonotypes. The specimen was sorted CD4+, CD8+, or CD8+CD57+ T cells (not recorded which) from PBMCs. These receptors originate from a human donor in good health, serving as a control.

This clonotype was counted once. V is TRBV11-2 and J is TRBJ1-2; 9 bases align to TRBD1. Germline loops: CDR1 SGHAT, CDR2 FQNNGV. The ends lost 3 bases at V and 1 base at J; junction bases unmatched: 6. The CDR3 is 16 residues long. DNA for the CDR3: TGTGCCAGCAGCTTCAACACAGGGGGCCTTAACTATGGCTACACCTTC. Translation gives CASSFNTGGLNYGYTF. The variable domain in full, completed from reference TRBV11-2 and TRBJ1-2, reads EAGVAQSPRYKIIEKRQSVAFWCNPISGHATLYWYQQILGQGPKLLIQFQNNGVVDDSQLPKDRFSAERLKGVDSTLKIQPAKLEDSAVYLCASSFNTGGLNYGYTFGSGTRLTVV.

This clonotype has only a few counts. The chain recombines TRBV7-9 with TRBJ2-5, with D uncertain. This CDR3 is 10 amino acids long. Per germline, CDR1 SEHNR and CDR2 FQNEAQ (reference sequence). Trimming left V 7 bases short and J 7 bases short, with 7 bases between. CDR3: CASTRGTQYF. DNA of the CDR3: TGTGCCAGCACCCGAGGGACCCAGTACTTC.

This clonotype came up many times. The chain couples TRBV4-2 to TRBJ2-3, with D perhaps assigned TRBD1 or TRBD2 (5 bases each). V lost 4 bases and J lost 0, with 14 bases in between. Germline V gene lookup returns CDR1 LGHNA and CDR2 YNFKEQ. The CDR3 is made up of 16 amino acids. CDR3 nucleotide sequence: TGTGCCAGCAGCCGGTGGGGGAAGGCTAGCACAGATACGCAGTATTTT. It yields the protein CASSRWGKASTDTQYF.

The genes are TRBV15 and TRBJ1-1; D uncertain. CDR3 size: 13 residues. V lost 3 bases, J lost 1 base, and 6 bases lay in between. In germline, CDR1 is LNHNV, CDR2 YYDKDF (reference sequence). The CDR3, as DNA: TGTGCCACCAGCAGGGAGGGGAACACTGAAGCTTTCTTT. Its translation: CATSREGNTEAFF.

This clonotype has at least ten counts. The CDR3 nucleotides are TGTGCCACCAAGAGACTAGCGGGGATCAATGAGCAGTTCTTC. It translates to CATKRLAGINEQFF. The V gene is TRBV24-1, the J gene TRBJ2-1; 11 positions match TRBD2. CDR1 KGHDR and CDR2 SFDVKD come from the germline V gene. The V and J ends lost 8 bases and 6 bases, in that order; junction bases with no gene match: 5. This CDR3 has 14 amino acids.

In its sample, this clonotype was seen once. The J gene is TRBJ2-7, the V gene TRBV5-1; D gene ambiguous. Germline CDR1 is SGHRS and CDR2 is YFSETQ. V lost 4 bases and J 1 base, leaving 12 bases between the germline ends. The CDR3 is 14 amino acids. The CDR3 DNA follows: TGCGCCAGCAGCCTGGGCTACACGTCCTACGAGCAGTACTTC. As protein: CASSLGYTSYEQYF.

This clonotype is medium-sized in the sample. The chain is built from TRBV2 and TRBJ2-7; 11 nucleotides agree with TRBD2. The V and J ends lost 5 bases and 5 bases, in that order; junction bases with no gene match: 8. The germline gives CDR1 SNHLY, CDR2 FYNNEI. CDR3 length: 15 residues. As DNA, the CDR3 is TGTGCCAGCAGTCGACTAGCGGGATATTCCAACGAGCAGTACTTC. Protein sequence: CASSRLAGYSNEQYF.

In this sample, this clonotype turned up a few times. The V and J genes are TRBV4-1 and TRBJ1-5; weak D call: TRBD1 (5 bases). The CDR3 sequence is 15 residues long. CDR1 MGHRA and CDR2 YSYEKL come from the germline V gene. The V gene lost 3 bases and the J gene lost 5 bases, with 14 bases spanning the gap. Here the CDR3 DNA reads TGCGCCAGCAGCCACCACCAGGGCGGAGATCAGCCCCAGCATTTT. Protein sequence: CASSHHQGGDQPQHF.

This chain uses TRBV19 with TRBJ1-2, with D unclear. The CDR3 has 13 amino acids. V lost 3 bases and J lost 2, with 7 bases in between. The germline gives CDR1 LNHDA, CDR2 SQIVND (reference sequence). The CDR3 is CASSIPGNYGYTF. DNA for the CDR3: TGTGCCAGTAGTATCCCCGGGAACTATGGCTACACCTTC.

The gene calls are TRBV10-3 and TRBJ1-1; TRBD1 aligns across 9 bases. CDR3 length: 16 amino acids. The germline CDR1 and CDR2 sequences are ENHRY and SYGVKD. With V trimmed by 10 bases and J by 1 base, 13 bases remained unmatched. DNA of the CDR3: TGTGCCACAAAGGGGGACAGGGTCGCCGGGAACACTGAAGCTTTCTTT. It translates to CATKGDRVAGNTEAFF.

V is TRBV29-1 and J is TRBJ1-2, with 7 bases matching TRBD1. CDR3 length: 13 amino acids. CDR1 SQVTM and CDR2 ANQGSEA come from the germline V gene. V lost 6 bases, J lost 4 bases, and 8 bases stayed unmatched. The CDR3 DNA reads as TGCAGCGTCGCCGGGACAGAACCCTATGGCTACACCTTC. Its protein is CSVAGTEPYGYTF.

This clonotype was recorded once. The V and J genes are TRBV29-1 and TRBJ2-7; D is undetermined. The V and J ends lost 2 bases and 0 bases respectively, with 14 bases between them. Germline-derived CDR1 and CDR2 are SQVTM and ANQGSEA. The CDR3 is made up of 15 amino acids. The CDR3, as DNA: TGCAGCGTTGAATTGAGTGGCGTCGCCTCCTACGAGCAGTACTTC. Encoded protein: CSVELSGVASYEQYF.

A single count supports this clonotype. The rearrangement joins TRBV2 to TRBJ2-2; no firm D call. The germline V and J ends were trimmed by 5 bases and 3 bases, with 4 bases remaining between them. The CDR3 totals 12 residues. Germline-derived CDR1 and CDR2 are SNHLY and FYNNEI. This chain's CDR3 is CASSSHTGELFF. The CDR3 nucleotides read TGTGCCAGCAGTTCGCACACCGGGGAGCTGTTTTTT.

The rearrangement uses TRBV5-5 and TRBJ1-6; perhaps TRBD1 as D (5 bases). V was trimmed by 4 bases and J by 11 bases, leaving 16 bases between them. There are 14 residues in the CDR3. From germline, CDR1 is SGHKS and CDR2 YYEKEE (reference sequence). For the CDR3, the DNA is TGTGCCAGCAGCGAGACAGCCCTCGGGGCACCCCTCCACTTT. This sequence encodes CASSETALGAPLHF.

The V and J genes are TRBV24-1 and TRBJ2-1; 9 positions match TRBD1. The CDR3 is 16 amino acids. After removal of 5 bases from V and 6 bases from J, the junction contained 10 bases not matched to a gene. Per germline, CDR1 KGHDR and CDR2 SFDVKD. The CDR3 is CATSGTTGTGTNEQFF. Here the CDR3 DNA reads TGTGCCACCAGTGGGACTACCGGGACAGGGACCAATGAGCAGTTCTTC.

The chain has TRBV20-1 and TRBJ2-7, with D possibly being TRBD1 or TRBD2 (5 bases each). Germline lookup yields CDR1 DFQATT and CDR2 SNEGSKA (reference sequence). The CDR3 spans 11 residues. The ends were cut back, 8 bases at V and 4 bases at J, with 12 bases in the middle. CDR3 in DNA: TGCAGTTTAAGAGGGGCTTACGAGCAGTACTTC. It codes for CSLRGAYEQYF.

The chain is built from TRBV6-1 and TRBJ1-6, with TRBD1 matching over 8 bases. The ends lost 6 bases at V and 9 bases at J; junction bases unmatched: 10. Germline CDR1 and CDR2: MNHNS and SASEGT. There are 15 residues in the CDR3. The CDR3 spells CASRRTGSMGSPLHF. The CDR3 DNA is TGTGCCAGCAGGCGGACAGGGAGTATGGGTTCACCCCTCCACTTT.

This clonotype showed up many times. The CDR3 loop reads CASSLVRNNEQFF. CDR3 DNA sequence: TGTGCCAGCAGCTTGGTAAGAAACAATGAGCAGTTCTTC. V usage is TRBV11-2 and J usage is TRBJ2-1; D not certain. The CDR3 runs to 13 residues. Germline CDR1 and CDR2: SGHAT and FQNNGV. With 3 bases removed from V and 5 bases from J, the gap between germline ends came to 8 bases.

As concerns this clonotype: Without the conserved terminal phenylalanine or tryptophan, this CDR3 likely stems from a read error. The gene calls are TRBV5-5 and TRBJ1-3, with D maybe TRBD1 (6 bases). The CDR3 totals 14 residues. Germline CDR1 SGHKS, CDR2 YYEKEE (reference sequence). Trimming cost V 3 bases and J 8 bases, with 15 bases left between them. CDR3 residues: CASSYRVAYHTIYL. CDR3 coding DNA: TGTGCCAGCAGCTACAGGGTGGCGTACCACACCATATATCTT.

This chain links TRBV24-1 with TRBJ2-1; a possible D gene is TRBD2 (6 bases). Germline lookup yields CDR1 KGHDR and CDR2 SFDVKD. The CDR3 sequence is 13 residues long. V was trimmed by 7 bases and J by 5 bases, leaving 11 bases between them. The CDR3 loop is CATSRDSNNEQFF. The CDR3 DNA follows: TGTGCCACCAGCCGGGACTCAAACAATGAGCAGTTCTTC.

The chain combines TRBV3-1 with TRBJ2-1; the match to TRBD1 covers 7 bases. V lost 5 bases, J lost 9 bases, and 13 bases stayed unmatched. The V gene's germline CDR1 is LGHDT and CDR2 YNNKEL (reference sequence). The CDR3 consists of 15 residues. The CDR3 bases are TGTGCCAGCAGCGTTACAGGGGTCGATCTCGGTGAGCAGTTCTTC. Encoded protein: CASSVTGVDLGEQFF.

This clonotype was found once. CDR3 sequence: CATSVSGGHDYNSPLHF. The CDR3 DNA sequence: TGTGCCACCAGTGTTTCAGGGGGGCACGACTATAATTCACCCCTCCACTTT. The V call is TRBV24-1, the J call TRBJ1-6; TRBD1 aligns across 7 bases. Trimming removed 5 bases from V and 3 bases from J; junction bases left unmatched: 9. CDR3 size: 17 residues. Germline V gene data show CDR1 as KGHDR and CDR2 as SFDVKD.